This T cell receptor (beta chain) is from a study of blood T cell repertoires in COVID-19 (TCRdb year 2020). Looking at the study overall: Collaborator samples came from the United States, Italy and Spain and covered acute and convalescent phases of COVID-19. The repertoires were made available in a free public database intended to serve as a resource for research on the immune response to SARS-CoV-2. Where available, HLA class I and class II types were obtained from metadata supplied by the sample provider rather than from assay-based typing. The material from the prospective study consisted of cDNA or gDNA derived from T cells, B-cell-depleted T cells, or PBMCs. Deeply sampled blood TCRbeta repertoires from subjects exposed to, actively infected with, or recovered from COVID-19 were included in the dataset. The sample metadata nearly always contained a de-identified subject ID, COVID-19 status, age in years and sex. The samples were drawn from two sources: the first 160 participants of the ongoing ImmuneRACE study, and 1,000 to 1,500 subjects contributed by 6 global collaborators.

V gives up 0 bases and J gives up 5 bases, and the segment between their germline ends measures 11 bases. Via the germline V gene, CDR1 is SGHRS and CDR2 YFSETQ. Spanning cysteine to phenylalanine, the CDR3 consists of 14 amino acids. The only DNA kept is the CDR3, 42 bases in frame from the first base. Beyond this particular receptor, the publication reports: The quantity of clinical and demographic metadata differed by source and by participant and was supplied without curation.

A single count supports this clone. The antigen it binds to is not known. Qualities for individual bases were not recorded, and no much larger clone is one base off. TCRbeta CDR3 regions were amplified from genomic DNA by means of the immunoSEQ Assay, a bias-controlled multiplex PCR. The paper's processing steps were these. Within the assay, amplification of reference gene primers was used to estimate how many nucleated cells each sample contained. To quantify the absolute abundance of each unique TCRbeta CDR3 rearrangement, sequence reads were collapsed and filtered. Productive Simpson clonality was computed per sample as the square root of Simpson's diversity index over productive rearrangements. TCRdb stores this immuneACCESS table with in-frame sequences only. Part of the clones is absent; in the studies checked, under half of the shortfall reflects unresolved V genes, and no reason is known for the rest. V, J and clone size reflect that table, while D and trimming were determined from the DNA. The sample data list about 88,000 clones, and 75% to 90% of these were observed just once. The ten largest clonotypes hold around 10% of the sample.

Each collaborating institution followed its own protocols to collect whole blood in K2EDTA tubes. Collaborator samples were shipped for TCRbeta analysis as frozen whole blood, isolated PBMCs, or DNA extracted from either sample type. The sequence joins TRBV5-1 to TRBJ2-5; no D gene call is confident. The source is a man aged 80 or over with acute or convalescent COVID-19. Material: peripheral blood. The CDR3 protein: CASSLVGGQETQYF. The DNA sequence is TGCGCCAGCAGCTTGGTTGGTGGGCAGGAGACCCAGTACTTC.